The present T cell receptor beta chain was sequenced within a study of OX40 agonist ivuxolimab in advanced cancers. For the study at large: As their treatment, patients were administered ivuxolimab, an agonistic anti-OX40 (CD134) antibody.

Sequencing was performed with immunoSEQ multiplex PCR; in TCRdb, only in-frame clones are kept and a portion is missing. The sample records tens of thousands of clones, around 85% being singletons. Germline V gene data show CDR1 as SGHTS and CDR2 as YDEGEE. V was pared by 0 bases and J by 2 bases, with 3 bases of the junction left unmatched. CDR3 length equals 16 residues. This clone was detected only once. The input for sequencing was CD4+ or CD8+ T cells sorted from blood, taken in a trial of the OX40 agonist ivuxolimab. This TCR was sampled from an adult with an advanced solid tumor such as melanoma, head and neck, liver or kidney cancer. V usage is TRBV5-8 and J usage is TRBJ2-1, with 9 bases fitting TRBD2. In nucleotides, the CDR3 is TGTGCCAGCAGCTTGGTCAGGACTAGCGCCTACAATGAGCAGTTCTTC. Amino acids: CASSLVRTSAYNEQFF.